This T cell receptor beta chain derives from a study of blood T cell repertoires in COVID-19. Study-wide context: Samples of COVID-19 (acute and convalescent) were obtained from the United States, Italy and Spain. Sources were T cells, B-cell-depleted T cells, or PBMCs; the material itself was cDNA or gDNA.

Methods used by the authors: Amplification of reference gene primers provided the estimated nucleated cell counts. TCRdb's table, derived via immunoSEQ multiplex PCR, lists solely in-frame clones and lacks some. V and J calls plus clone size are reproduced from that table; the DNA served to infer D and trimming. Of about 170,000 clones in the sample, approximately 95% are singletons; the top ten hold about 4.5%. The sample consisted of peripheral blood. The clonotype was recovered from a woman aged 45-59 years with acute or convalescent COVID-19.

The chain's CDR3 is CASSLDGWTGRGNTEAFF. In nucleotides, the CDR3 is TGCGCCAGCAGCTTGGACGGGTGGACAGGGAGAGGGAACACTGAAGCTTTCTTT. The chain links TRBV5-1 to TRBJ1-1, with TRBD1 matching 8 bases. The CDR3 contains 18 residues. The junction had 11 bases not matched to a gene; V was cut back by 0 bases and J by 1 base. From germline, CDR1 is SGHRS and CDR2 YFSETQ. Based on the CDR3 plus reference TRBV5-1 and TRBJ1-1, the full variable domain is KAGVTQTPRYLIKTRGQQVTLSCSPISGHRSVSWYQQTPGQGLQFLFEYFSETQRNKGNFPGRFSGRQFSNSRSEMNVSTLELGDSALYLCASSLDGWTGRGNTEAFFGQGTRLTVV.